The subject of this entry is one T cell receptor beta chain. Per the study methods: Estimation of nucleated cell counts was performed using reference gene primer amplification. Sequenced by immunoSEQ multiplex PCR; TCRdb stores in-frame clones only, minus some. V, J and clone size reflect that table, while D and trimming were determined from the DNA. The data contain more than 95,000 clones, roughly four fifths of them singletons. The length of the CDR3 is 16 residues. V dropped 1 base and J dropped 5 bases, with 17 bases sitting between them. Germline V lookup: CDR1 LGHDT, CDR2 YNNKEL (reference sequence). This sample was taken from a study of blood T cell repertoires in COVID-19. Study in general: Sites in the United States, Italy and Spain provided acute and convalescent COVID-19 samples.

V and J are TRBV3-1 (or the pseudogene TRBV3-2) and TRBJ1-2; D not resolved. Sequencing input: peripheral blood. The receptor's source is a woman between 65 and 79 years old with acute or convalescent COVID-19. The CDR3 DNA reads as TGTGCCAGCAGCCAAGCTCAACGGATCGGAGGATATGGCTACACCTTC. Protein: CASSQAQRIGGYGYTF.